This T cell receptor beta chain emerged from a study of CXCR3-negative and CXCR3-positive naive CD8 T cells. Overall study findings and caveats: Diversity ran similarly high across both naive subsets but far lower in memory CD8+ cells. Unlike memory cells, which differed, naive CXCR3-negative and CXCR3-positive cells had similar TRBV-TRBJ usage. Because surface CD5 did not distinguish the naive subsets, TCR strength was inferred from TRB CDR3 properties.

The sorting of each CD8+ T cell subset was done in triplicate, at a few hundred thousand cells each. Through 5' RACE with UMI labels, the TRB cDNA libraries were prepared. TCRdb reprocessed the 5' RACE reads and stores each CDR3 protein as one record, lacking DNA. The data show about 43,000 distinct CDR3 sequences, and the top ten clones hold approximately 14%. In regard to this clonotype: Its target is not known.

Germline assignment: CDR1 DFQATT and CDR2 SNEGSKA (reference sequence). This CDR3 spans 15 amino acids. This sequence originates from a human donor in good health. Some clones in this sample may be carry-over from other donors' samples. The sample consisted of memory CD8+ T cells from blood. The chain couples TRBV20-1 to TRBJ2-7; the TCRdb D gene call, TRBD2, has no DNA to confirm it. The CDR3 spells CSAPPTSGGRYEQYF.